This T cell receptor beta chain was identified during a study of shared clonotypes between healthy human individuals. V shed 4 bases, J shed 1 base, and the junction held 11 bases outside the gene matches. This CDR3 spans 20 amino acids. Study-wide results and limits: Larger estimated richness was generally seen in naive subsets than in memory subsets. Expectations were that clonotype sharing among donors would be affected by sequencing depth. Rarefaction analysis demonstrated incomplete sorted-subset sequencing notwithstanding large depth.

About this clone itself: Its target is unknown.

Clones were read by immunoSEQ multiplex PCR, and TCRdb kept only the in-frame ones, dropping some. The data show 800,000 to 1,200,000 clones, around three quarters seen once. This sequence joins TRBV5-3 and TRBJ2-6, with TRBD2 identical over 13 bases. TRBV5-3 is annotated as an ORF whose role is uncertain. The TCR originated in a man between 18 and 35 years old in good health. Some clones in this sample may be carry-over from other donors' samples. Sequencing used memory CD4+ T cells from PBMCs. Subset specified: CD45RA-negative fraction. The CDR3 here is CARSGTGTSGKESGANVLTF. CDR3 nucleotide sequence: TGTGCCAGAAGCGGTACCGGGACTAGCGGGAAAGAATCTGGGGCCAACGTCCTGACTTTC.